A selection of T cell receptor beta chains follows, all from one sample in a study of blood T cell repertoires in COVID-19. TCRdb's copy holds only in-frame clones and misses some; the assay was immunoSEQ multiplex PCR. The sample records approximately 190,000 clones, 82% being singletons. Sequenced sample: PBMCs or T cells enriched from blood (not recorded which). These receptors were collected from an older woman with acute COVID-19. The CDR3 runs from the conserved cysteine through the conserved F or W. The D gene is left open where the match is weak.

TRBJ1-2,TRBD1,TRBV6-2/TRBV6-3,TGTGCCAGCAGTTGGGGACAGGGAAGCTATGGCTACACCTTC,CASSWGQGSYGYTF
TRBJ2-4,TRBD1,TRBV7-2,TGTGCCAGCAGCTTAGGGTTGACAGGGAAGGCGTACATTCAGTACTTC,CASSLGLTGKAYIQYF
TRBJ2-5,.,TRBV12-5,TGTGCTAGTGGTTTAGATCTGGGAGCGCCGACCCAGTACTTC,CASGLDLGAPTQYF
TRBJ1-6,TRBD1,TRBV6-5,TGTGCCAGCAGTTACCGAGGACAGGGCGAAAATTCACCCCTCCACTTT,CASSYRGQGENSPLHF
TRBJ1-2,TRBD1,TRBV5-1,TGCGCCAGCAGCTTGGGCACAGGGGGCAACTATGGCTACACCTTC,CASSLGTGGNYGYTF
TRBJ2-2,.,TRBV4-3,TGCGCCAGCAGCCAAAACGGGGTTGGCGGGCGGGACGGGGAGCTGTTTTTT,CASSQNGVGGRDGELFF
TRBJ2-1,TRBD2,TRBV5-4,TGTGCCAGCAGCCTCAAGCGGGAGAGCTCCTACAATGAGCAGTTCTTC,CASSLKRESSYNEQFF
TRBJ1-2,TRBD1,TRBV6-5,TGTGCCAGCAGTCCGACAGGGTATGGCTACACCTTC,CASSPTGYGYTF
TRBJ2-4,.,TRBV10-1,TGCGCCAGCAGTGAGTCGGACTCCTTTCAGTACTTC,CASSESDSFQYF
TRBJ2-1,TRBD1,TRBV24-1,TGTGCCACGTCCGGGACAGGGGCCAACTACAATGAGCAGTTCTTC,CATSGTGANYNEQFF
TRBJ2-7,.,TRBV7-2,TGTGCCAGCAGCTCTTTGGACAGTTCCTACGAGCAGTACTTC,CASSSLDSSYEQYF
TRBJ1-3,TRBD1,TRBV6-6,TGTGCCAGCAGTCACAATGGGGACAGTTACTCTGGAAACACCATATATTTT,CASSHNGDSYSGNTIYF
TRBJ1-2,.,TRBV6-5,TGTGCCAGCAGGTTGACAGTTTCTAACTATGGCTACACCTTC,CASRLTVSNYGYTF